Here is one TCR beta chain with its context. The antigen is not known. Alongside a J-beta primer mix, a sample-barcoded 5' primer served in a second PCR lasting 7 to 11 cycles. TCRdb passed the 5' RACE reads through MiXCR, listing each CDR3 protein once. Of over 500,000 distinct CDR3 sequences listed, over 40% were seen once; the top ten hold roughly 13%. The data belong to a study of blood T cells in healthy people across ages. Findings of the study overall: Long-lived donors had more naive CD4+ cells and higher diversity than aged donors.

The CDR3 length is 15 residues. Germline V gene lookup returns CDR1 SEHNR and CDR2 FQNEAQ (reference sequence). Every donor gave about 9 milliliters of peripheral blood. RNA extraction gave at least 5 micrograms of total RNA per sample. Material for sequencing was blood. The chain joins TRBV7-9 to TRBJ2-7; TRBD1 aligns across 9 bases. The assigned J gene may be wrong: the sequence end matches TRBJ2-5 better. The TCR comes from a woman over 75 in good health. The CDR3 sequence: CASEDPGQGVETQYF. The CDR3 bases are TGTGCCAGCGAGGACCCGGGACAGGGAGTGGAGACCCAGTACTTC.